The 21 T cell receptor beta chains presented below share a single source sample, sequenced in a study of CD8 T cells in ankylosing spondylitis. These TCRs are of unknown antigen specificity. From the 5' RACE reads, TCRdb called clonotypes with MiXCR, one entry per CDR3 protein. There are 400,000 to 450,000 distinct CDR3 sequences in the sample; 17% occur only once, and over 0.9% lies in the top ten. Whole-study findings and limits: Ankylosing spondylitis blood appeared to be characterized by a TCR beta motif of roughly eight highly homologous variants.

The sequenced material came from blood, either unsorted or a sorted T cell fraction (not recorded which). These TCRs come from a male donor with ankylosing spondylitis.

This clonotype appeared many times. The genes are TRBV15 and TRBJ2-3, with D unclear. With 0 bases removed from V and 2 bases from J, the gap between germline ends came to 12 bases. In germline, CDR1 is LNHNV, CDR2 YYDKDF (reference sequence). CDR3 length equals 16 residues. CDR3 nucleotide sequence: TGTGCCACCAGCAGAGATCGGAGCCGATCCACAGATACGCAGTATTTT. Its protein product is CATSRDRSRSTDTQYF.

This clonotype was seen only a few times. The genes are TRBV20-1 and TRBJ2-1; 8 bases match TRBD2. The CDR3 spans 15 residues. Germline CDR1 DFQATT, CDR2 SNEGSKA (reference sequence). Trimming removed 6 bases from V and 1 base from J; junction bases left unmatched: 8. The CDR3 loop reads CSAKHSGMSYNEQFF. The CDR3 DNA follows: TGCAGTGCCAAACATAGCGGGATGTCCTACAATGAGCAGTTCTTC.

This clonotype occurred many times. This chain links TRBV2 with TRBJ2-7; D could derive from TRBD1 or TRBD2 (6 bases each). V was pared by 7 bases and J by 4 bases, with 17 bases between. The CDR3 loop spans 14 amino acids. Germline V CDR1 and CDR2: SNHLY, FYNNEI. CDR3 residues: CASKGPGAQYEQYF. In DNA form, the CDR3 reads TGTGCCAGCAAAGGACCGGGGGCCCAATACGAGCAGTACTTC. The whole variable domain, remainder taken from reference TRBV2 and TRBJ2-7, is EPEVTQTPSHQVTQMGQEVILRCVPISNHLYFYWYRQILGQKVEFLVSFYNNEISEKSEIFDDQFSVERPDGSNFTLKIRSTKLEDSAMYFCASKGPGAQYEQYFGPGTRLTVT.

This clonotype occurred a few times. V and J are TRBV20-1 and TRBJ1-5; the D gene is possibly TRBD1 (5 bases). From germline, CDR1 is DFQATT and CDR2 SNEGSKA (reference sequence). V was trimmed by 5 bases and J by 4 bases, leaving 12 bases between them. There are 13 residues in the CDR3. The CDR3 here is CSASKGRNQPQHF. CDR3 coding DNA: TGCAGTGCTTCCAAGGGGAGGAATCAGCCCCAGCATTTT.

This chain connects TRBV20-1 to TRBJ2-7; 8 positions match TRBD2. The CDR3 contains 12 residues. Germline assignment: CDR1 DFQATT and CDR2 SNEGSKA (reference sequence). V shed 4 bases, J shed 9 bases, and the junction held 8 bases outside the gene matches. The CDR3 region is CSATSGSSGQYF. For the CDR3, the DNA is TGCAGTGCTACCAGCGGGAGCAGCGGGCAGTACTTC.

This clonotype has just a few counts. V gene TRBV18 combines with J gene TRBJ2-1; D call uncertain. CDR1 KGHSH and CDR2 LQKENI come from the germline V gene. V was clipped by 1 base and J by 4 bases, with 20 bases between them. The length of the CDR3 is 18 residues. CDR3 DNA sequence: TGTGCCAGCTCACCACTGGAAGTTGCCACACCTATGTACAATGAGCAGTTCTTC. As protein: CASSPLEVATPMYNEQFF.

This chain connects TRBV7-2 to TRBJ2-1, with a tentative D call TRBD2 (6 bases). Trimming removed 4 bases at V and 10 bases at J, with 14 bases between. The length of the CDR3 is 13 residues. CDR1 is SGHTA and CDR2 is FQGNSA in the germline V gene. CDR3 nucleotides: TGTGCCAGCAGCTCTGGGACTTACGCCGAGCAGTTCTTC. It codes for CASSSGTYAEQFF.

This clonotype appeared many times. V usage is TRBV12-3 or TRBV12-4 and J usage is TRBJ2-2; TRBD1 matches at 9 bases. J was trimmed by 1 base and V by 7 bases; bases with no gene match: 4. This CDR3 has 15 residues. CDR3 DNA sequence: TGTGCCAGCATTGCGGACAGGGGGAACACCGGGGAGCTGTTTTTT. Amino acid sequence: CASIADRGNTGELFF.

DNA of the CDR3: TGCAGTGCGTCGAGCGGGGGACGGAATTCACCCCTCCACTTT. Residues: CSASSGGRNSPLHF. The chain links TRBV20-1 to TRBJ1-6; tentative D call: TRBD1 (5 bases). Between the trimmed V and J ends, which lost 6 bases and 7 bases, there was a span of 16 bases. The CDR3 spans 14 residues. Per the germline V gene, CDR1 is DFQATT and CDR2 is SNEGSKA (reference sequence).

A few counts support this clonotype. The J gene is TRBJ2-1, the V gene TRBV5-1; 11 bases line up with TRBD1. Germline V gene lookup returns CDR1 SGHRS and CDR2 YFSETQ. The V and J ends lost 4 bases and 3 bases, in that order; junction bases with no gene match: 3. The CDR3 covers 15 residues. CDR3 DNA sequence: TGCGCCAGCAGCGGGGGACAGGGGGACTACAATGAGCAGTTCTTC. This codes for CASSGGQGDYNEQFF.

This clonotype appeared a few times. The chain is built from TRBV6-1 and TRBJ2-7, with 11 bases matching TRBD2. The CDR3 consists of 13 residues. Germline V gives CDR1 MNHNS, CDR2 SASEGT. J lost 3 bases, V lost 7 bases, and 2 bases had no gene match. Here the CDR3 reads CASTSGRHYEQYF. The CDR3 DNA follows: TGTGCCAGCACTAGCGGGAGGCACTACGAGCAGTACTTC.

This clonotype was seen a few times. The chain employs TRBV5-1 and TRBJ2-1; 13 nucleotides line up with TRBD2. The V gene end was trimmed by 4 bases and the J gene end by 6 bases; junction bases not matched to a gene: 4. CDR3 length equals 15 residues. Per germline, CDR1 SGHRS and CDR2 YFSETQ. The CDR3 protein is CASSLWTSGGNEQFF. As DNA, the CDR3 is TGCGCCAGCAGCCTCTGGACTAGCGGGGGCAATGAGCAGTTCTTC.

The V gene is TRBV4-1, the J gene TRBJ1-2; tentatively, D is TRBD1 (5 bases). Trimming left V 0 bases short and J 4 bases short, with 12 bases between. The CDR3 is 15 amino acids. The V gene's germline CDR1 is MGHRA and CDR2 YSYEKL. The CDR3 is CASSQETARGYGYTF. The CDR3 region has the DNA TGCGCCAGCAGCCAAGAGACAGCGAGGGGCTATGGCTACACCTTC.

This clonotype has a handful of counts. This sequence joins TRBV3-1 and TRBJ2-7, with D perhaps matching TRBD2 (6 bases). Germline values: CDR1 LGHDT, CDR2 YNNKEL (reference sequence). The length of the CDR3 is 14 residues. The V end lost 4 bases, the J end lost 7 bases, and 17 bases lay between the germline ends. The CDR3 DNA is TGTGCCAGCAGCCCCCAAGCCGGAGGGAGGGAGCAGTACTTC. Translation: CASSPQAGGREQYF.

The genes are TRBV20-1 and TRBJ2-7; D might be TRBD1 (5 bases). Trimming removed 7 bases from V and 4 bases from J, with 14 bases in between. The CDR3 length is 12 residues. Germline CDR1 reads DFQATT; CDR2 reads SNEGSKA (reference sequence). The CDR3 sequence is CSVGPRWYEQYF. CDR3 sequence (DNA): TGCAGTGTGGGGCCGCGGTGGTACGAGCAGTACTTC.

This clonotype has only one observation. J is TRBJ2-1 and V is TRBV7-9; TRBD2 matches 8 bases. This CDR3 has 16 amino acids. Germline assignment: CDR1 SEHNR and CDR2 FQNEAQ (reference sequence). V shed 5 bases, J shed 1 base, and the junction held 7 bases outside the gene matches. CDR3 in amino acids: CASSPTGGASYNEQFF. CDR3 nucleotide sequence: TGTGCCAGCAGCCCGACGGGGGGGGCGTCCTACAATGAGCAGTTCTTC.

This clonotype was detected a few times. The rearrangement uses TRBV7-9 and TRBJ2-7; D call uncertain. Between the trimmed V and J ends, which lost 4 bases and 2 bases, there was a span of 12 bases. Germline lookup yields CDR1 SEHNR and CDR2 FQNEAQ (reference sequence). The CDR3 runs to 14 residues. The CDR3 DNA sequence: TGTGCCAGCAGCTACTACCCCGCCACCTACGAGCAGTACTTC. It is translated as CASSYYPATYEQYF.

A few counts support this clonotype. The rearrangement links TRBV5-1 to TRBJ2-3; 10 bases line up with TRBD2. The CDR3 is 16 amino acids. Germline V gene sequence: CDR1 SGHRS, CDR2 YFSETQ. J was trimmed by 5 bases and V by 0 bases; bases with no gene match: 6. CDR3 region: CASSLEPPSGRDTQYF. The CDR3 DNA reads TGCGCCAGCAGCTTGGAGCCGCCTAGCGGGAGAGATACGCAGTATTTT.

The J gene is TRBJ2-4, the V gene TRBV24-1, with 7 bases matching TRBD1. V trimming: 3 bases; J trimming: 7 bases; junction bases outside the gene matches: 5. The CDR3 length is 14 residues. Germline loops: CDR1 KGHDR, CDR2 SFDVKD. The CDR3 spells CATSDPSQGNIQYF. The CDR3 DNA reads TGTGCCACCAGTGATCCCTCACAGGGGAACATTCAGTACTTC.

In its sample, this clonotype was seen a few times. V usage is TRBV12-3 or TRBV12-4 and J usage is TRBJ1-5; perhaps TRBD1 as D (6 bases). Trimming stripped 1 base from V and 3 bases from J, with 10 bases between. This CDR3 comprises 15 residues. The CDR3 sequence is CASSLVRGNNQPQHF. DNA of the CDR3: TGTGCCAGCAGTTTAGTGAGGGGGAACAATCAGCCCCAGCATTTT.

This clonotype was detected many times. The chain employs TRBV14 and TRBJ2-1; 10 bases align to TRBD1. V lost 4 bases, J lost 2 bases, and 2 bases stayed unmatched. This CDR3 region has 15 residues. The germline V gene encodes CDR1 SGHDN and CDR2 FVKESK. The CDR3 is CASSRGTGAYNEQFF. CDR3 DNA: TGTGCCAGCAGCCGAGGGACAGGGGCCTACAATGAGCAGTTCTTC.